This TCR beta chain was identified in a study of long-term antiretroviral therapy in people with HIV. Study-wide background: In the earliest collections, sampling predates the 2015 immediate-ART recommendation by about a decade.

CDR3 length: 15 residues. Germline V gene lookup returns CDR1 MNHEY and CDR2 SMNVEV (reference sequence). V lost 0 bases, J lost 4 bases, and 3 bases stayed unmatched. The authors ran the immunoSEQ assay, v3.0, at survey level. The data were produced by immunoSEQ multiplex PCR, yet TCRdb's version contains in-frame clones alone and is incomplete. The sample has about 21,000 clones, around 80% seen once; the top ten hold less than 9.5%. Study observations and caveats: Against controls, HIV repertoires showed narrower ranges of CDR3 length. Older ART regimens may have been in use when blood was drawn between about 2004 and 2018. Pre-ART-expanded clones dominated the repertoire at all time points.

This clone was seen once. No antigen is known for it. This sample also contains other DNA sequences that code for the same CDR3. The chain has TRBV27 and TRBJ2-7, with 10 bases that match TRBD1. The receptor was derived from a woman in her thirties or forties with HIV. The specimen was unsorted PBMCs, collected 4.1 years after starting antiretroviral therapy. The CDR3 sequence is CASSLSGTGVYEQYF. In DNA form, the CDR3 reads TGTGCCAGCAGTTTATCAGGGACAGGGGTATACGAGCAGTACTTC.